This TCR beta chain was found in a study of blood T cell repertoires in COVID-19. At the level of the study: The United States, Italy and Spain provided the acute and convalescent COVID-19 samples.

V was pared by 5 bases and J by 6 bases, with 8 bases of the junction left unmatched. This CDR3 is 15 amino acids long. The V gene's germline CDR1 is SGHNT and CDR2 YENEEA. Clones were sequenced by immunoSEQ multiplex PCR, and TCRdb holds only the in-frame ones, with some missing. The table has about 210,000 clones, roughly 90% seen once. Sequencing was performed on PBMCs or T cells enriched from blood (not recorded which). The sequence derives from a man between 18 and 29 years old with acute COVID-19. This chain connects TRBV11-3 to TRBJ2-2, with 8 bases matching TRBD1. The CDR3 nucleotides are TGTGCCAGCAGCGGCTGGACAGGGACGGCCGGGGAGCTGTTTTTT. Translating it yields CASSGWTGTAGELFF. Using reference TRBV11-3 and TRBJ2-2 for the parts outside the CDR3, the full variable domain is EAGVVQSPRYKIIEKKQPVAFWCNPISGHNTLYWYLQNLGQGPELLIRYENEEAVDDSQLPKDRFSAERLKGVDSTLKIQPAELGDSAVYLCASSGWTGTAGELFFGEGSRLTVL.